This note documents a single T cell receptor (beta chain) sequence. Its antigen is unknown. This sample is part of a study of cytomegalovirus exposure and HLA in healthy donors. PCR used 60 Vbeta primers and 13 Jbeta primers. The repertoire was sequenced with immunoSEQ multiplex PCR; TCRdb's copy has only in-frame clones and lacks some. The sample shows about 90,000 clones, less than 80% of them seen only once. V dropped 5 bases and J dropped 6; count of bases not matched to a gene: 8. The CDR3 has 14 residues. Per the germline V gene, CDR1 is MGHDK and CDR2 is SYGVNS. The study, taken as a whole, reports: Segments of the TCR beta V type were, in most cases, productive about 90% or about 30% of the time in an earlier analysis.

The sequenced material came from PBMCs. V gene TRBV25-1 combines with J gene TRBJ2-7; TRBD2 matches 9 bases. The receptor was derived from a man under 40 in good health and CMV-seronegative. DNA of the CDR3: TGTGCCAGCAGTTCGCGGGAGGGGCTGGGCGAGCAGTACTTC. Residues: CASSSREGLGEQYF.